These 17 T cell receptor beta chains were all obtained from the same sample, sequenced in a study of cytomegalovirus exposure and HLA in healthy donors. PCR employed 60 Vbeta and 13 Jbeta primers. Assay: immunoSEQ multiplex PCR; the TCRdb copy retains only in-frame clones and omits some. The repertoire includes under 200,000 clones, approximately 80% of them detected once, and around 2% sits in the top ten. Sequenced material: PBMCs. The receptors stem from a man aged 18 to 30 in good health and CMV-seronegative.

V usage is TRBV5-6 and J usage is TRBJ1-2; D gene uncertain. Germline CDR1 SGHDT, CDR2 YYEEEE. The CDR3 has 16 residues. The V end lost 2 bases, the J end lost 0 bases, and 14 bases lay between the germline ends. CDR3 loop: CASSFLGILANYGYTF. The DNA for the CDR3 is TGTGCCAGCAGCTTTCTCGGGATTCTTGCTAACTATGGCTACACCTTC.

The rearrangement links TRBV7-2 to TRBJ2-7, with 8 nucleotides matching TRBD2. This CDR3 is built from 15 residues. CDR1 and CDR2 (germline): SGHTA, FQGNSA. The V segment lost 1 base and the J segment 4 bases; nucleotides outside the gene matches: 6. This CDR3 reads CASSLGSGSRYEQYF. DNA of the CDR3: TGTGCCAGCAGCTTAGGGAGCGGGAGTAGATACGAGCAGTACTTC.

This sequence joins TRBV6-1 and TRBJ2-1; 8 bases line up with TRBD2. V gave up 3 bases and J gave up 4 bases; unmatched junction bases: 8. The germline gives CDR1 MNHNS, CDR2 SASEGT. CDR3 size: 16 residues. CDR3 loop: CASSDPILAVYNEQFF. In DNA form, the CDR3 reads TGTGCCAGCAGTGATCCTATACTAGCGGTATACAATGAGCAGTTCTTC.

CDR3 sequence (DNA): TGTGCCAGCAGTGAGTCGGGGTCACCCCTCCACTTT. Its translation is CASSESGSPLHF. The chain employs TRBV25-1 and TRBJ1-6; D is undetermined. Germline V gives CDR1 MGHDK, CDR2 SYGVNS. The V end lost 3 bases, the J end lost 10 bases, and 7 bases lay between the germline ends. The CDR3 spans 12 residues.

In regard to this clone: One end of the junction varies from germline; a read error may be responsible. The chain employs TRBV5-1 and TRBJ1-2, with a weak D call TRBD1 (5 bases). CDR3 length: 16 amino acids. CDR1 is SGHRS and CDR2 is YFSETQ in the germline V gene. The CDR3 region has the DNA TGTGCCAGCAGCTTGGTTCTGCGGGGCAGGTTGGATGGCTACACCTTC. It translates to CASSLVLRGRLDGYTF.

The chain links TRBV5-5 to TRBJ1-2, with TRBD1 matching 7 bases. V lost 2 bases, J lost 4 bases, and 5 bases stayed unmatched. The CDR3 consists of 14 residues. Germline values: CDR1 SGHKS, CDR2 YYEKEE (reference sequence). The CDR3 nucleotides are TGTGCCAGCAGCTTTCCGACAGGGCCCTATGGCTACACCTTC. Amino acid sequence: CASSFPTGPYGYTF.

The CDR3 loop reads CASSSNGEKLFF. CDR3 nucleotide sequence: TGTGCCAGCAGCTCGAACGGTGAAAAACTGTTTTTT. The rearrangement links TRBV5-4 to TRBJ1-4, with D unclear. Looked up from germline, CDR1 is SGHNT and CDR2 is YYREEE (reference sequence). Trimming pared 3 bases from V and 7 bases from J, leaving 7 bases between. The CDR3 is 12 amino acids. The complete variable domain, with remaining parts taken from reference TRBV5-4 and TRBJ1-4, reads ETGVTQSPTHLIKTRGQQVTLRCSSQSGHNTVSWYQQALGQGPQFIFQYYREEENGRGNFPPRFSGLQFPNYSSELNVNALELDDSALYLCASSSNGEKLFFGSGTQLSVL.

The V gene is TRBV5-1, the J gene TRBJ2-2; weak D call: TRBD2 (5 bases). The CDR3 spans 14 residues. Germline loops: CDR1 SGHRS, CDR2 YFSETQ. Trimming shortened V by 4 bases and J by 6 bases, and 13 bases separated the two germline ends. This CDR3 reads CASSVLGLAGELFF. The DNA of the CDR3 is TGCGCCAGCAGCGTACTCGGACTCGCCGGGGAGCTGTTTTTT. Drawing the rest from reference TRBV5-1 and TRBJ2-2, the complete variable domain is KAGVTQTPRYLIKTRGQQVTLSCSPISGHRSVSWYQQTPGQGLQFLFEYFSETQRNKGNFPGRFSGRQFSNSRSEMNVSTLELGDSALYLCASSVLGLAGELFFGEGSRLTVL.

As to this clone: Relative to the germline gene, one junction end is altered; a read error may explain this. The chain is built from TRBV28 and TRBJ2-7, with 16 bases that match TRBD2. The CDR3 sequence is 17 residues long. Germline V gene sequence: CDR1 MDHEN, CDR2 SYDVKM. CDR3 coding DNA: TGTGCCAGTAGTTTGGGACTAGCGGGAGGGCCCAGCAACGAGCAGTACTTC. Translating it yields CASSLGLAGGPSNEQYF.

V and J are TRBV19 and TRBJ2-7; D is possibly TRBD1 (6 bases). Trimming shortened V by 5 bases and J by 7 bases, and 12 bases separated the two germline ends. Germline V CDR1 and CDR2: LNHDA, SQIVND (reference sequence). This CDR3 is built from 12 residues. DNA of the CDR3: TGTGCCAGTAGTGGAATCGGGACAGAGCAGTACTTC. It is translated as CASSGIGTEQYF.

The rearrangement joins TRBV6-1 to TRBJ2-7; TRBD1 matches at 11 bases. The length of the CDR3 is 14 residues. Trimming at V came to 10 bases and at J to 3 bases, leaving 8 bases not matched to a gene. Looked up from germline, CDR1 is MNHNS and CDR2 is SASEGT. The CDR3 coding sequence is TGTGCCATCGCGTTCGGGACAGGGGGCTACGAGCAGTACTTC. Its protein product is CAIAFGTGGYEQYF.

The rearrangement joins TRBV5-1 to TRBJ2-3; TRBD2 aligns across 7 bases. Germline V CDR1 and CDR2: SGHRS, YFSETQ. With V trimmed by 4 bases and J by 6 bases, 23 bases remained unmatched. The CDR3 is made up of 19 amino acids. CDR3 sequence (DNA): TGCGCCAGCAGCCACCCCGACGGCGGCGGGGGAGCCTCTCCGGATACGCAGTATTTT. Its translation: CASSHPDGGGGASPDTQYF.

The V call is TRBV28, the J call TRBJ1-5; 11 nucleotides match TRBD1. Trimming took 6 bases from V and 4 from J; bases not matched to a gene: 8. CDR1 is MDHEN, CDR2 SYDVKM, per germline. This CDR3 comprises 16 residues. As DNA, the CDR3 is TGTGCCAGCAGGACCGGACAGGGGGCGGGAAATCAGCCCCAGCATTTT. It specifies CASRTGQGAGNQPQHF.

This chain joins TRBV7-9 and TRBJ1-4, with 7 bases identical to TRBD1. The CDR3 has 15 residues. Trimming took 5 bases from V and 8 from J; bases not matched to a gene: 11. Per the germline V gene, CDR1 is SEHNR and CDR2 is FQNEAQ (reference sequence). The CDR3 loop is CASSPRGQRREKLFF. In DNA form, the CDR3 reads TGTGCCAGCAGCCCCCGGGGACAGCGCCGGGAAAAACTGTTTTTT.

Here the CDR3 DNA reads TGTGCCAGCAGCCCCCCCACAGTTGAGAGGGAGCCCCAGCATTTT. This codes for CASSPPTVEREPQHF. The V call is TRBV6-6, the J call TRBJ1-5; no reliable D call. The CDR3 has 15 amino acids. With 6 bases removed from V and 8 bases from J, the gap between germline ends came to 20 bases. Germline lookup yields CDR1 MNHNY and CDR2 SVGAGI (reference sequence).

This chain joins TRBV5-6 and TRBJ1-2; 10 bases are a match to TRBD1. The CDR3 contains 15 residues. Trimming took 3 bases from V and 2 from J; bases not matched to a gene: 4. In germline, CDR1 is SGHDT, CDR2 YYEEEE. This chain's CDR3 is CASSSPGQGNYGYTF. CDR3 sequence (DNA): TGTGCCAGCAGCTCCCCGGGACAGGGGAACTATGGCTACACCTTC. Full variable domain (outside the CDR3, taken from reference TRBV5-6 and TRBJ1-2): DAGVTQSPTHLIKTRGQQVTLRCSPKSGHDTVSWYQQALGQGPQFIFQYYEEEERQRGNFPDRFSGHQFPNYSSELNVNALLLGDSALYLCASSSPGQGNYGYTFGSGTRLTVV.

The chain is built from TRBV7-2 and TRBJ1-3; D remains unclear. V was shortened by 0 bases and J by 1 base, with 7 bases between the two germline ends. The CDR3 sequence is 15 residues long. CDR1 SGHTA and CDR2 FQGNSA come from the germline V gene. CDR3 residues: CASSLAPVSGNTIYF. CDR3 in DNA: TGTGCCAGCAGCTTAGCCCCGGTTTCTGGAAACACCATATATTTT.